This T cell receptor beta chain comes out of a study of blood T cell repertoires in COVID-19. The wider study: Acute and convalescent COVID-19 specimens originated in the United States, Italy and Spain.

Cohort 3 recovery required two negative PCRs, clearance, or symptom resolution. The CDR3 length is 13 residues. The germline V and J ends were trimmed by 6 bases and 4 bases, with 12 bases remaining between them. Profiling relied on immunoSEQ multiplex PCR, and the TCRdb table lists in-frame clones only, not all of them. This sample has hundreds of thousands of clones, with 80% to 90% found just once. This clone was observed a handful of times. The clonotype was recovered from a woman between 25 and 40 years old who had recovered from COVID-19. Sequenced material: PBMCs or T cells enriched from blood (not recorded which). The chain combines TRBV12-3 or TRBV12-4 with TRBJ1-2; tentatively, D is TRBD1 (5 bases). The CDR3 region has the DNA TGTGCCAGCAGGCTGGACACGCTCTATGGCTACACCTTC. Its protein product is CASRLDTLYGYTF.